The following is a T cell receptor beta chain sequence with its context. This entry comes from a study of blood T cell repertoires in COVID-19. Study-level information: Collection of acute and convalescent COVID-19 samples took place in the United States, Italy and Spain.

The ends were cut back, 5 bases at V and 1 base at J, with 9 bases in the middle. Looked up from germline, CDR1 is MNHEY and CDR2 is SVGAGI. The CDR3 runs 13 residues. As originally analysed: Researchers report that nucleated cell counts were estimated from reference gene primer amplification. Measured with immunoSEQ multiplex PCR; TCRdb has only the in-frame clones, and not every one. V and J calls and clone size are as listed in that table; D and trimming were resolved from the DNA. The sample holds 250,000 or so clones, more than 80% seen once. Sequencing was carried out using PBMCs or T cells enriched from blood (not recorded which). The sequence derives from a man aged 55 to 70 who had recovered from COVID-19. The chain joins TRBV6-5 to TRBJ2-7, with no clear D. The chain's CDR3 is CASSQRSSYEQYF. In DNA form, the CDR3 reads TGTGCCAGCAGTCAGAGGAGTTCCTACGAGCAGTACTTC.